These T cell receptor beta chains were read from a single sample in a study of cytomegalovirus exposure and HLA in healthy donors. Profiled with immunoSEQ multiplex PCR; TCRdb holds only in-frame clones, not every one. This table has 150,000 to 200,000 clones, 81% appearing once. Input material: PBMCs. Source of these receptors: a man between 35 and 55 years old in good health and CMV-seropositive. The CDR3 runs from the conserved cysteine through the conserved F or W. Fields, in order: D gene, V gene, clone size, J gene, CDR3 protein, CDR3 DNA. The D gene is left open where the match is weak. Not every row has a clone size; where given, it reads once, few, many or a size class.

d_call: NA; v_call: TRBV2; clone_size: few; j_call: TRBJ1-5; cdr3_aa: CASGARSNQPQHF; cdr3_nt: TGTGCCAGCGGGGCCAGGAGCAATCAGCCCCAGCATTTT
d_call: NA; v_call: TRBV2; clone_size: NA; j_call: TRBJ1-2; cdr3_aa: CASRATVKTDYGYTF; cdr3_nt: TGTGCCAGCAGGGCCACGGTGAAGACTGACTATGGCTACACCTTC
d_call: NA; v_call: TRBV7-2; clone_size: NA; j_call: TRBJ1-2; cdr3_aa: CASSLSSDGYGYTF; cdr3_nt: TGTGCCAGCAGCCTAAGCTCCGATGGCTATGGCTACACCTTC
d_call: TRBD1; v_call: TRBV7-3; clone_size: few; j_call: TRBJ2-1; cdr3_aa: CASSLTGQISYNEQFF; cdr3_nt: TGTGCCAGCAGCTTAACGGGACAGATCTCCTACAATGAGCAGTTCTTC
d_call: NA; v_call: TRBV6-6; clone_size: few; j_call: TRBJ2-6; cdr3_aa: CASSAYRVSGANVLTF; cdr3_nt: TGTGCCAGCAGTGCGTACAGGGTTTCCGGGGCCAACGTCCTGACTTTC
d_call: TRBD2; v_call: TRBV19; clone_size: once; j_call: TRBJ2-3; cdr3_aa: CASSIRPGLAGGGTQYF; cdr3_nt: TGTGCCAGTAGTATCCGACCGGGACTAGCGGGAGGTGGGACGCAGTATTTT
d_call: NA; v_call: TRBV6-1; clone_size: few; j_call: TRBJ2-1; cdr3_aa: CASSAVKKAYNEQFF; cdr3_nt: TGTGCCAGCAGTGCTGTTAAGAAAGCTTACAATGAGCAGTTCTTC
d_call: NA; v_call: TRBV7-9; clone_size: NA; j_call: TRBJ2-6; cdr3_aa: CASSFLGVSVSTGANVLTF; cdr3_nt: TGTGCCAGCAGCTTCCTCGGGGTATCCGTTTCCACTGGGGCCAACGTCCTGACTTTC
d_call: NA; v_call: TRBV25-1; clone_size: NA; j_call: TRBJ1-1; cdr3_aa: CASSEYRGSGGTEAFF; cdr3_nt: TGTGCCAGCAGTGAATATAGGGGTTCGGGAGGCACTGAAGCTTTCTTT
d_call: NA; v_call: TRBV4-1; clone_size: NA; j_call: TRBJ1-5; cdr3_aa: CASSQVPSNNQPQHF; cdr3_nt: TGCGCCAGCAGCCAAGTCCCCAGTAATAATCAGCCCCAGCATTTT
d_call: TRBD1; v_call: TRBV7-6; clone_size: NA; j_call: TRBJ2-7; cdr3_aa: CASSLGTTGDEQYF; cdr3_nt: TGTGCCAGCAGCTTAGGTACGACAGGGGATGAGCAGTACTTC
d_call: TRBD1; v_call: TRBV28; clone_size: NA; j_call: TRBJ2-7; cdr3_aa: CASSWGARGLSYEQYF; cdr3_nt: TGTGCCAGCAGCTGGGGCGCGAGGGGGCTCTCCTACGAGCAGTACTTC
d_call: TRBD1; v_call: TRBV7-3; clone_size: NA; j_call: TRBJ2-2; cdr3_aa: CASSSGQGVMDTGELFF; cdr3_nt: TGTGCCAGCAGCTCGGGACAGGGGGTGATGGACACCGGGGAGCTGTTTTTT
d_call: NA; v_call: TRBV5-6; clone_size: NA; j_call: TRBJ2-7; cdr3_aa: CASSLYAQEPVYEQYF; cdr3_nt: TGTGCCAGCAGCTTGTATGCCCAGGAACCTGTCTACGAGCAGTACTTC